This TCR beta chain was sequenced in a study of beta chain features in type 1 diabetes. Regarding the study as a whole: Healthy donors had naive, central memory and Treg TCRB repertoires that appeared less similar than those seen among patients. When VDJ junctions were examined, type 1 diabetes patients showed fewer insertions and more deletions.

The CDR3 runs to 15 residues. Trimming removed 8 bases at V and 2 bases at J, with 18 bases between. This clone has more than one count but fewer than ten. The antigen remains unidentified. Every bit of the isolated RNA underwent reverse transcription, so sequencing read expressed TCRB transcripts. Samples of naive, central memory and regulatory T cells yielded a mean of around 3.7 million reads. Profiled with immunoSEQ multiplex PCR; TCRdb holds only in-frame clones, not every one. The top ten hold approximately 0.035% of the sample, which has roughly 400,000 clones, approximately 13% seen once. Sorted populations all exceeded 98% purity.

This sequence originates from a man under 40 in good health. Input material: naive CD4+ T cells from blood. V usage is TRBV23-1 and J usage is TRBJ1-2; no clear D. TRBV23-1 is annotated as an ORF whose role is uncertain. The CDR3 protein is CASYKHPAGNYGYTF. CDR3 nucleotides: TGCGCCAGCTATAAACATCCCGCGGGGAACTATGGCTACACCTTC.